This TCR beta chain was sequenced in a study of PD-1 blockade in mismatch repair-deficient tumors. Sequencing was performed with immunoSEQ multiplex PCR; in TCRdb, only in-frame clones are kept and a portion is missing. The sample consists of 65,000 to 80,000 clones, roughly 80% of them appearing once. The germline V gene encodes CDR1 SGHTA and CDR2 FQGNSA. With V trimmed by 4 bases and J by 7 bases, 10 bases remained unmatched. The CDR3 is 15 residues long. The TCR-sequenced patients were a few responders to pembrolizumab. The sequence was collected from an adult with mismatch repair-deficient cancer. V gene TRBV7-2 combines with J gene TRBJ1-5; the match to TRBD1 covers 7 bases. Specimen: peripheral blood, collected 2 weeks after starting pembrolizumab. The CDR3 spells CASSYITGAGQPQHF. The CDR3, as DNA: TGTGCCAGCAGCTATATTACAGGGGCAGGACAGCCCCAGCATTTT. Full variable domain (outside the CDR3, taken from reference TRBV7-2 and TRBJ1-5): GAGVSQSPSNKVTEKGKDVELRCDPISGHTALYWYRQSLGQGLEFLIYFQGNSAPDKSGLPSDRFSAERTGGSVSTLTIQRTQQEDSAVYLCASSYITGAGQPQHFGDGTRLSIL.